Following are 24 T cell receptor beta chains from one sample sequenced in a study of CD8+CD57+ T cells in acquired aplastic anemia. Researchers used genomic DNA as the template to profile TCR beta VDJ and CDR3. TCRdb called the reads again in MiXCR, with one record for every CDR3 protein. The table lists about 180,000 distinct CDR3 sequences, almost 50% of them singletons. Individuals selected for sequencing had exhibited CD8+CD57+ cell expansion on flow cytometry. Material: sorted CD4+, CD8+, or CD8+CD57+ T cells (not recorded which) from PBMCs. These receptors originate from a human donor with aplastic anemia.

This clonotype was detected ten times or more. The chain couples TRBV10-3 to TRBJ2-7; D might be TRBD2 (7 bases). The CDR3 loop spans 16 amino acids. Trimming stripped 4 bases from V and 0 bases from J, with 16 bases between. The V gene's germline CDR1 is ENHRY and CDR2 SYGVKD. CDR3 sequence reads: CAISAAAGDISYEQYF. The DNA for the CDR3 is TGTGCCATCAGTGCAGCCGCGGGGGACATCTCCTACGAGCAGTACTTC.

In the case of this clonotype: A read error is possible here, since a much larger clone lies one base away. The chain links TRBV2 to TRBJ2-7, with 10 bases fitting TRBD2. The CDR3 covers 15 residues. Looked up from germline, CDR1 is SNHLY and CDR2 is FYNNEI. With 5 bases clipped from V and 4 bases from J, the junction kept 8 bases outside the gene matches. The DNA of the CDR3 is TGTGCCAGCAGTTTGAAGCGGGGGGGCAGGTACGAGCAGTACTTC. Protein: CASSLKRGGRYEQYF.

This chain joins TRBV7-3 and TRBJ1-2; D may be TRBD1 (5 bases). V lost 3 bases and J lost 8, with 16 bases in between. Germline-derived CDR1 and CDR2 are SGHTA and FQGTGA. CDR3 size: 14 residues. DNA of the CDR3: TGTGCCAGCAGCTTCGGGACCCGGGGGGACGGCTACACCTTC. This encodes CASSFGTRGDGYTF.

This clonotype was observed many times. The V call is TRBV11-2, the J call TRBJ2-7; D not certain. The CDR3 totals 14 residues. CDR1 and CDR2 (germline): SGHAT, FQNNGV. Trimming cost V 5 bases and J 2 bases, with 13 bases left between them. CDR3 in amino acids: CASSPLRGTYEQYF. The CDR3 bases are TGTGCCAGCAGCCCCCTCAGAGGAACCTACGAGCAGTACTTC.

The table lists this clonotype with many counts. V and J are TRBV20-1 and TRBJ2-1; D is perhaps TRBD1 (6 bases). V lost 6 bases to trimming and J lost 5 bases, with 11 bases between them. This CDR3 region has 12 residues. CDR1 is DFQATT and CDR2 is SNEGSKA in the germline V gene (reference sequence). CDR3 sequence reads: CSALGQNNEQFF. In DNA, the CDR3 is TGCAGTGCCTTGGGACAAAACAATGAGCAGTTCTTC.

This clonotype was picked up many times. The chain recombines TRBV10-3 with TRBJ1-1; 7 positions agree with TRBD1. Germline CDR1 and CDR2: ENHRY and SYGVKD. The V gene end was trimmed by 7 bases and the J gene end by 3 bases; junction bases not matched to a gene: 2. This CDR3 has 12 amino acids. CDR3 protein: CAINDRDTEAFF. DNA of the CDR3: TGTGCCATCAACGACAGGGACACTGAAGCTTTCTTT.

Only a few counts were recorded for this clonotype. This chain joins TRBV7-9 and TRBJ2-7; no firm D call. Looked up from germline, CDR1 is SEHNR and CDR2 is FQNEAQ (reference sequence). The CDR3 runs to 11 residues. Trimming cost V 5 bases and J 7 bases, with 9 bases left between them. The CDR3 loop is CASSPGWEQYF. DNA of the CDR3: TGTGCCAGCAGCCCAGGATGGGAGCAGTACTTC. The whole variable domain, filled in from reference TRBV7-9 and TRBJ2-7, reads DTGVSQNPRHKITKRGQNVTFRCDPISEHNRLYWYRQTLGQGPEFLTYFQNEAQLEKSRLLSDRFSAERPKGSFSTLEIQRTEQGDSAMYLCASSPGWEQYFGPGTRLTVT.

The chain links TRBV29-1 to TRBJ2-7; 10 bases align to TRBD1. V dropped 3 bases and J dropped 3; count of bases not matched to a gene: 2. Germline V gene data show CDR1 as SQVTM and CDR2 as ANQGSEA. The CDR3 contains 13 residues. CDR3 in DNA: TGCAGCGTTGAGGGACAGGGGCTCTACGAGCAGTACTTC. Translated, it gives CSVEGQGLYEQYF.

V and J are TRBV4-1 and TRBJ2-1; 9 bases match TRBD2. Germline CDR1 MGHRA, CDR2 YSYEKL. Trimming at V came to 9 bases and at J to 6 bases, leaving 9 bases not matched to a gene. CDR3 length: 14 residues. The CDR3 DNA sequence: TGCGCCAGAACGTTAGCAGCGGGGGGCAATGAGCAGTTCTTC. This codes for CARTLAAGGNEQFF.

The rearrangement uses TRBV7-6 and TRBJ2-1; D is unclear. The CDR3 is 13 amino acids. The V end was cut by 5 bases, the J end by 4 bases, with 9 bases between. CDR1 and CDR2 (germline): SGHVS, FNYEAQ. The CDR3 DNA is TGTGCCAGCAGCCAAGATAATTACAATGAGCAGTTCTTC. Translated: CASSQDNYNEQFF.

In its sample, this clonotype was seen many times. The chain joins TRBV5-1 to TRBJ1-1; 10 nucleotides agree with TRBD1. CDR3 length: 14 amino acids. Germline CDR1 and CDR2: SGHRS and YFSETQ. The V and J ends lost 4 bases and 4 bases, in that order; junction bases with no gene match: 4. CDR3 in amino acids: CASSPTGGSTEAFF. The CDR3 DNA reads TGCGCCAGCAGCCCGACAGGGGGCAGCACTGAAGCTTTCTTT.

This clonotype was detected a few times. The chain couples TRBV6-1 to TRBJ1-4; tentative D call: TRBD1 (5 bases). The V end was cut by 2 bases, the J end by 8 bases, with 12 bases between. The CDR3 is 14 amino acids. Germline CDR1 reads MNHNS; CDR2 reads SASEGT. CDR3 protein: CASSETWDREKLFF. The CDR3 DNA sequence: TGTGCCAGCAGTGAAACATGGGACCGGGAAAAACTGTTTTTT.

This clonotype showed up many times. V and J are TRBV9 and TRBJ2-5, with 9 positions matching TRBD2. V was clipped by 0 bases and J by 5 bases; unmatched bases: 8. Germline CDR1 is SGDLS and CDR2 is YYNGEE. CDR3 length: 16 amino acids. The CDR3 reads CASSVGGGGVGETQYF. CDR3 bases: TGTGCCAGCAGCGTAGGGGGCGGGGGGGTCGGTGAGACCCAGTACTTC.

V gene TRBV24-1 combines with J gene TRBJ1-2, with TRBD1 matching over 11 bases. Germline V gene lookup returns CDR1 KGHDR and CDR2 SFDVKD. V shed 5 bases, J shed 6 bases, and the junction held 7 bases outside the gene matches. This CDR3 has 15 residues. The chain's CDR3 is CATSARTGGVDGYTF. CDR3 sequence (DNA): TGTGCCACCAGTGCGAGGACAGGGGGCGTCGATGGCTACACCTTC.

This clonotype was seen at least ten times. The rearrangement uses TRBV5-1 and TRBJ2-3; D is unresolved. Per germline, CDR1 SGHRS and CDR2 YFSETQ. Trimming took off 2 bases at V and 2 bases at J, with 9 bases between the two ends. CDR3 length: 14 amino acids. CDR3 sequence (DNA): TGCGCCAGCAGCTTTAGGATGTCCACAGATACGCAGTATTTT. Translated: CASSFRMSTDTQYF.

This chain links TRBV25-1 with TRBJ2-1; D remains unclear. The CDR3 extends over 15 amino acids. The V gene lost 3 bases and the J gene lost 4 bases, with 13 bases spanning the gap. From germline, CDR1 is MGHDK and CDR2 SYGVNS. CDR3 sequence: CASSEVAPSYNEQFF. The DNA for the CDR3 is TGTGCCAGCAGTGAGGTCGCACCAAGTTACAATGAGCAGTTCTTC.

This clonotype occurred once. This rearrangement joins TRBV7-3 to TRBJ2-3; 12 nucleotides align to TRBD2. V dropped 4 bases and J dropped 5; count of bases not matched to a gene: 4. The CDR3 contains 15 residues. Germline V gene lookup returns CDR1 SGHTA and CDR2 FQGTGA. In DNA, the CDR3 is TGTGCCAGCAGCTCTAGCGGGGGGGCGGGAGATACGCAGTATTTT. It translates to CASSSSGGAGDTQYF. Full variable domain (outside the CDR3, taken from reference TRBV7-3 and TRBJ2-3): GAGVSQTPSNKVTEKGKYVELRCDPISGHTALYWYRQSLGQGPEFLIYFQGTGAADDSGLPNDRFFAVRPEGSVSTLKIQRTERGDSAVYLCASSSSGGAGDTQYFGPGTRLTVL.

V and J are TRBV29-1 and TRBJ2-1, with 9 nucleotides matching TRBD1. CDR1 SQVTM and CDR2 ANQGSEA come from the germline V gene. CDR3 length: 13 residues. The J segment lost 7 bases and the V segment lost 6 bases, leaving 7 bases of the junction unmatched. Here the CDR3 reads CSVGDRVRNEQFF. CDR3 bases: TGCAGCGTAGGGGACAGGGTGAGGAATGAGCAGTTCTTC.

This clonotype has more than one count but fewer than ten. V usage is TRBV11-2 and J usage is TRBJ1-5; 8 nucleotides align to TRBD1. J lost 4 bases, V lost 1 base, and 12 bases had no gene match. Germline CDR1 is SGHAT and CDR2 is FQNNGV. CDR3 length: 18 residues. Here the CDR3 DNA reads TGTGCCAGCAGCTTAGTCTTCCCATTCAGGGGGCAAAATCAGCCCCAGCATTTT. It codes for CASSLVFPFRGQNQPQHF.

The J gene is TRBJ2-7, the V gene TRBV7-2, with 9 bases aligning to TRBD1. V gave up 4 bases and J gave up 7 bases; unmatched junction bases: 5. The CDR3 spans 13 residues. Per germline, CDR1 SGHTA and CDR2 FQGNSA. CDR3 residues: CASSWTGEREQYF. Written as DNA, the CDR3 is TGTGCCAGCAGCTGGACAGGGGAGCGGGAGCAGTACTTC.

CDR3 sequence reads: CASSLSTGNTEAFF. CDR3 nucleotides: TGTGCCAGCAGCTTATCGACAGGGAACACTGAAGCTTTCTTT. The chain recombines TRBV7-2 with TRBJ1-1; D might be TRBD1 (6 bases). The CDR3 sequence is 14 residues long. Germline CDR1 and CDR2: SGHTA and FQGNSA. Between the trimmed V and J ends, which lost 2 bases and 1 base, there was a span of 8 bases.

The V call is TRBV11-2, the J call TRBJ2-5; the D gene could be TRBD1 or TRBD2 (5 bases each). This CDR3 comprises 9 residues. The germline CDR1 and CDR2 sequences are SGHAT and FQNNGV. Trimming cost V 11 bases and J 7 bases, with 8 bases left between them. The CDR3 sequence: CAGGRTQYF. CDR3 nucleotide sequence: TGTGCCGGGGGACGGACCCAGTACTTC. Complete variable domain (other parts from reference TRBV11-2 and TRBJ2-5): EAGVAQSPRYKIIEKRQSVAFWCNPISGHATLYWYQQILGQGPKLLIQFQNNGVVDDSQLPKDRFSAERLKGVDSTLKIQPAKLEDSAVYLCAGGRTQYFGPGTRLLVL.

The table lists this clonotype with many counts. The genes are TRBV20-1 and TRBJ1-3; 7 bases align to TRBD1. In germline, CDR1 is DFQATT, CDR2 SNEGSKA (reference sequence). CDR3 length: 14 amino acids. Trimming took 5 bases from V and 4 from J; bases not matched to a gene: 8. CDR3 residues: CSALTGLGGNTIYF. CDR3 in DNA: TGCAGTGCTCTGACAGGGCTGGGGGGAAACACCATATATTTT.

A single count supports this clonotype. The V and J genes are TRBV19 and TRBJ2-7; TRBD2 agrees at 9 bases. V trimming: 4 bases; J trimming: 5 bases; junction bases outside the gene matches: 6. The CDR3 has 14 amino acids. The germline V gene has CDR1 LNHDA and CDR2 SQIVND (reference sequence). The CDR3 coding sequence is TGTGCCAGTAGTACGGGACTAGCCGGCAACGAGCAGTACTTC. It specifies CASSTGLAGNEQYF.